One sample yielded the 28 T cell receptor beta chains listed below, sequenced in a study of cytomegalovirus exposure and HLA in healthy donors. Primers for the PCR totalled 60 Vbeta and 13 Jbeta. Sequenced by immunoSEQ multiplex PCR; TCRdb stores in-frame clones only, minus some. This sample's table reports 100,000 to 150,000 clones. Sequenced material: PBMCs. These receptors were collected from a man aged 40-50 years in good health and CMV-seronegative.

The V call is TRBV11-2, the J call TRBJ2-5; 12 bases match TRBD2. The CDR3 covers 16 residues. V gave up 1 base and J gave up 3 bases; unmatched junction bases: 3. Germline CDR1 reads SGHAT; CDR2 reads FQNNGV. The CDR3 coding sequence is TGTGCCAGCAGCTTAGGGAGACTAGCGGGAGAAGAGACCCAGTACTTC. Its protein product is CASSLGRLAGEETQYF.

The V call is TRBV4-2, the J call TRBJ1-2, with unresolved D. CDR3 size: 15 residues. V lost 0 bases and J lost 0, with 8 bases in between. Germline CDR1 and CDR2: LGHNA and YNFKEQ. In DNA, the CDR3 is TGTGCCAGCAGCCAAGATAACAGTGCTAACTATGGCTACACCTTC. This codes for CASSQDNSANYGYTF.

This CDR3 is CASSPRTSPTDTQYF. DNA for the CDR3: TGTGCCAGCAGCCCCCGGACTAGCCCCACAGATACGCAGTATTTT. The chain employs TRBV7-2 and TRBJ2-3; 8 bases are a match to TRBD2. The CDR3 totals 15 residues. The V segment lost 5 bases and the J segment 2 bases; nucleotides outside the gene matches: 6. The germline gives CDR1 SGHTA, CDR2 FQGNSA.

The V and J genes are TRBV2 and TRBJ1-2; possibly TRBD1 for D (5 bases). The germline V gene has CDR1 SNHLY and CDR2 FYNNEI. Trimming removed 4 bases at V and 6 bases at J, with 15 bases between. This CDR3 contains 14 residues. CDR3 sequence reads: CASSGTTALNGYTF. DNA of the CDR3: TGTGCCAGCAGTGGGACAACGGCGTTGAATGGCTACACCTTC.

The CDR3 is CACMAGTSGRVYEQYF. The CDR3 bases are TGTGCCTGTATGGCCGGGACTAGCGGGAGGGTCTACGAGCAGTACTTC. This chain connects TRBV30 to TRBJ2-7; 16 nucleotides agree with TRBD2. The CDR3 extends over 16 amino acids. Trimming at V came to 6 bases and at J to 3 bases, leaving 8 bases not matched to a gene. Germline-derived CDR1 and CDR2 are GTSNPN and SVGIG (reference sequence).

The V call is TRBV10-3, the J call TRBJ2-7, with 11 positions matching TRBD2. The CDR3 is 16 amino acids. Germline lookup yields CDR1 ENHRY and CDR2 SYGVKD. V lost 8 bases and J lost 3; bases outside the gene matches: 12. The CDR3 protein is CAIGKPTSGSFYEQYF. CDR3 sequence (DNA): TGTGCCATCGGAAAACCCACTAGCGGGAGTTTCTACGAGCAGTACTTC.

This chain connects TRBV30 to TRBJ1-1, with 7 bases matching TRBD1. The ends lost 4 bases at V and 2 bases at J; junction bases unmatched: 7. This CDR3 region has 14 residues. Germline loops: CDR1 GTSNPN, CDR2 SVGIG (reference sequence). The CDR3 reads CAWNLDRENTEAFF. CDR3 in DNA: TGTGCCTGGAATTTAGACAGGGAAAACACTGAAGCTTTCTTT.

V and J are TRBV14 and TRBJ1-2; D is perhaps TRBD1 (6 bases). The CDR3 is 14 residues long. Germline CDR1 reads SGHDN; CDR2 reads FVKESK. Trimming left V 1 base short and J 7 bases short, with 13 bases between. The CDR3 loop is CASSQVLGAGGYTF. DNA of the CDR3: TGTGCCAGCAGCCAAGTTCTGGGGGCAGGTGGCTACACCTTC.

The chain joins TRBV10-1 to TRBJ2-7; 14 nucleotides agree with TRBD2. Germline trimming cut 5 bases from V and 6 bases from J; bases unmatched to any gene: 9. The CDR3 runs to 16 residues. Germline values: CDR1 WNHNN, CDR2 SYGVQD (reference sequence). CDR3 sequence (DNA): TGCGCCAGCAGTCGGGGACTAGCGGGAGTTTTTAGCGAGCAGTACTTC. Translating it yields CASSRGLAGVFSEQYF.

The chain couples TRBV10-3 to TRBJ1-2; 8 nucleotides line up with TRBD1. J gave up 6 bases and V 7 bases, and 7 bases lay outside the gene matches. The CDR3 is made up of 13 amino acids. Per germline, CDR1 ENHRY and CDR2 SYGVKD. The DNA for the CDR3 is TGTGCCATCACCTTCGACAGGGGAGATGGCTACACCTTC. It is translated as CAITFDRGDGYTF.

This chain links TRBV30 with TRBJ2-7; a weak D match, TRBD1 (6 bases). CDR3 length: 13 residues. Trimming shortened V by 5 bases and J by 0 bases, and 11 bases separated the two germline ends. Per germline, CDR1 GTSNPN and CDR2 SVGIG (reference sequence). CDR3 sequence (DNA): TGTGCCTGGGGGGACACATCCTCCTACGAGCAGTACTTC. Protein sequence: CAWGDTSSYEQYF.

This sequence joins TRBV7-2 and TRBJ2-1; D is possibly TRBD2 (6 bases). Germline lookup yields CDR1 SGHTA and CDR2 FQGNSA. The CDR3 is made up of 15 amino acids. Deletions cut 3 bases from V and 7 bases from J, with 16 bases between. The CDR3 spells CASSFSGTSGNEQFF. The CDR3 coding sequence is TGTGCCAGCAGCTTTTCAGGGACTTCCGGGAATGAGCAGTTCTTC.

This chain links TRBV11-3 with TRBJ2-3, with 7 positions matching TRBD1. Germline V gene lookup returns CDR1 SGHNT and CDR2 YENEEA. J was trimmed by 6 bases and V by 4 bases; bases with no gene match: 7. This CDR3 spans 14 amino acids. The DNA for the CDR3 is TGTGCCAGCAGCTCGCCTAGACAGGGCGATACGCAGTATTTT. Translation gives CASSSPRQGDTQYF.

The rearrangement links TRBV19 to TRBJ1-4; D perhaps matches TRBD1 (5 bases). CDR3 length equals 13 residues. Germline assignment: CDR1 LNHDA and CDR2 SQIVND (reference sequence). V shed 9 bases and J shed 5 bases, with 13 bases lying between them. The CDR3 DNA reads TGTGCCAGCCGAGAAAGGGGAAATGAAAAACTGTTTTTT. This encodes CASRERGNEKLFF.

The DNA for the CDR3 is TGTGCCAGCAGCTCCGGGACAGGGGTTCGAACCGGGGAGCTGTTTTTT. Protein sequence: CASSSGTGVRTGELFF. The rearrangement uses TRBV5-6 and TRBJ2-2, with 10 bases that match TRBD1. Looked up from germline, CDR1 is SGHDT and CDR2 is YYEEEE. After removal of 3 bases from V and 5 bases from J, the junction contained 7 bases not matched to a gene. CDR3 length equals 16 residues.

The CDR3 DNA reads as TGTGCCAGCAGCCCCTGGACCCACAGGGGCTATGGCTACACCTTC. Translated, it gives CASSPWTHRGYGYTF. The chain links TRBV7-6 to TRBJ1-2; 7 bases agree with TRBD1. The germline V gene encodes CDR1 SGHVS and CDR2 FNYEAQ. J lost 4 bases, V lost 5 bases, and 10 bases had no gene match. The CDR3 length is 15 residues.

This chain joins TRBV7-8 and TRBJ2-1; 7 bases line up with TRBD2. The CDR3 length is 14 residues. V lost 8 bases and J lost 7; bases outside the gene matches: 11. Germline assignment: CDR1 SGHVS and CDR2 FQNEAQ. The DNA of the CDR3 is TGTGCCAGCCAGATGGGGGGGGTGGGAAATGAGCAGTTCTTC. This translates into CASQMGGVGNEQFF.

The chain combines TRBV11-3 with TRBJ1-1; D not certain. Between the trimmed V and J ends, which lost 5 bases and 3 bases, there was a span of 10 bases. CDR1 and CDR2 from the germline V gene are SGHNT and YENEEA. CDR3 length equals 13 residues. The CDR3 bases are TGTGCCAGCAGCCTCGGGAAATACACTGAAGCTTTCTTT. Translation: CASSLGKYTEAFF.

The chain couples TRBV19 to TRBJ1-4; 7 nucleotides align to TRBD1. V trimming: 1 base; J trimming: 5 bases; junction bases outside the gene matches: 4. CDR1 LNHDA and CDR2 SQIVND come from the germline V gene (reference sequence). CDR3 length: 15 amino acids. The CDR3 protein is CASSIAGRGNEKLFF. CDR3 coding DNA: TGTGCCAGTAGTATAGCCGGCAGGGGGAATGAAAAACTGTTTTTT.

The rearrangement joins TRBV19 to TRBJ1-5, with TRBD1 matching over 7 bases. The CDR3 runs to 16 residues. Trimming took 4 bases from V and 4 from J; bases not matched to a gene: 10. From germline, CDR1 is LNHDA and CDR2 SQIVND (reference sequence). The CDR3 sequence is CASSTGDRLGNQPQHF. The CDR3 DNA sequence: TGTGCCAGTAGTACCGGGGACAGACTCGGTAATCAGCCCCAGCATTTT. Based on the CDR3 plus reference TRBV19 and TRBJ1-5, the full variable domain is DGGITQSPKYLFRKEGQNVTLSCEQNLNHDAMYWYRQDPGQGLRLIYYSQIVNDFQKGDIAEGYSVSREKKESFPLTVTSAQKNPTAFYLCASSTGDRLGNQPQHFGDGTRLSIL.

V and J are TRBV29-1 and TRBJ1-5, with D maybe TRBD1 (5 bases). The V end was cut by 4 bases, the J end by 4 bases, with 17 bases between. Germline CDR1 reads SQVTM; CDR2 reads ANQGSEA. This CDR3 contains 15 residues. CDR3 protein: CSVAFGTGANQPQHF. The DNA for the CDR3 is TGCAGCGTTGCTTTCGGGACTGGGGCGAATCAGCCCCAGCATTTT.

V and J are TRBV11-3 and TRBJ2-1; 8 bases match TRBD2. The junction had 9 bases not matched to a gene; V was cut back by 4 bases and J by 7 bases. This CDR3 contains 15 residues. Germline CDR1 and CDR2: SGHNT and YENEEA. CDR3 nucleotide sequence: TGTGCCAGCAGCTCCCCCGGGACTAGGTATAATGAGCAGTTCTTC. Amino acid sequence: CASSSPGTRYNEQFF.

The chain employs TRBV6-5 and TRBJ1-4; 8 bases fit TRBD1. Per the germline V gene, CDR1 is MNHEY and CDR2 is SVGAGI. CDR3 size: 15 residues. V was pared by 5 bases and J by 4 bases, with 6 bases of the junction left unmatched. The CDR3 here is CASSQGQGLNEKLFF. The CDR3, as DNA: TGTGCCAGCAGTCAAGGACAGGGCCTTAATGAAAAACTGTTTTTT.

J is TRBJ2-7 and V is TRBV6-1, with 7 bases identical to TRBD2. CDR1 is MNHNS and CDR2 is SASEGT in the germline V gene. V gave up 7 bases and J gave up 2 bases; unmatched junction bases: 5. The CDR3 runs 13 residues. This CDR3 reads CASMAGEAYEQYF. The CDR3 nucleotides are TGTGCCAGCATGGCGGGAGAGGCCTACGAGCAGTACTTC.

The chain carries TRBV19 and TRBJ2-1; D unclear. V was trimmed by 2 bases and J by 4 bases, leaving 9 bases between them. The CDR3 is 14 amino acids. The germline V gene has CDR1 LNHDA and CDR2 SQIVND (reference sequence). CDR3: CASSIRLIYNEQFF. Here the CDR3 DNA reads TGTGCCAGTAGTATAAGACTCATATACAATGAGCAGTTCTTC. Variable domain in full (rest from reference TRBV19 and TRBJ2-1): DGGITQSPKYLFRKEGQNVTLSCEQNLNHDAMYWYRQDPGQGLRLIYYSQIVNDFQKGDIAEGYSVSREKKESFPLTVTSAQKNPTAFYLCASSIRLIYNEQFFGPGTRLTVL.

The CDR3 region is CASSFSNRAAGNTIYF. Written as DNA, the CDR3 is TGTGCCAGCAGCTTTTCAAACAGGGCGGCGGGAAACACCATATATTTT. The chain uses TRBV7-8 and TRBJ1-3; maybe TRBD1 (6 bases). Between the trimmed V and J ends, which lost 3 bases and 4 bases, there was a span of 16 bases. Germline V gene data show CDR1 as SGHVS and CDR2 as FQNEAQ. The CDR3 is 16 residues long.

The V call is TRBV19, the J call TRBJ2-7, with D tentatively TRBD2 (5 bases). The CDR3 sequence is 14 residues long. Germline CDR1 LNHDA, CDR2 SQIVND (reference sequence). The V gene lost 0 bases and the J gene lost 1 base, with 7 bases spanning the gap. In DNA, the CDR3 is TGTGCCAGTAGTATAGAACGGGGATCCTACGAGCAGTACTTC. The encoded protein is CASSIERGSYEQYF.

V and J are TRBV19 and TRBJ2-1, with 8 positions matching TRBD2. The V gene end was trimmed by 3 bases and the J gene end by 6 bases; junction bases not matched to a gene: 7. CDR3 length: 15 amino acids. Germline V gene data show CDR1 as LNHDA and CDR2 as SQIVND (reference sequence). CDR3 sequence reads: CASSIGTSPGNEQFF. CDR3 bases: TGTGCCAGTAGTATTGGGACTAGTCCGGGCAATGAGCAGTTCTTC. The complete variable domain, with remaining parts taken from reference TRBV19 and TRBJ2-1, reads DGGITQSPKYLFRKEGQNVTLSCEQNLNHDAMYWYRQDPGQGLRLIYYSQIVNDFQKGDIAEGYSVSREKKESFPLTVTSAQKNPTAFYLCASSIGTSPGNEQFFGPGTRLTVL.